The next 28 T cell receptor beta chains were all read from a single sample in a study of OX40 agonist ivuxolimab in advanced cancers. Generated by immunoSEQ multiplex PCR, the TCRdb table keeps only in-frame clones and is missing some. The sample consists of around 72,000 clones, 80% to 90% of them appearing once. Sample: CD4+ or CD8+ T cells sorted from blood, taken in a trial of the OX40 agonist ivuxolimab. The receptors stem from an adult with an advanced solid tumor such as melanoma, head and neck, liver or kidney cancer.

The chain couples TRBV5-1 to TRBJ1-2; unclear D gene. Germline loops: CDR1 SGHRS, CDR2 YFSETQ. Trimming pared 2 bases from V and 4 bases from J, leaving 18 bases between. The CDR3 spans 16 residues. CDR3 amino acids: CASSFGFGDRGYGYTF. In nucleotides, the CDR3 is TGCGCCAGCAGCTTCGGATTCGGGGATCGCGGCTATGGCTACACCTTC.

As DNA, the CDR3 is TGCGCCAGCAGCCCAGGGGGTGCGAATCAGCCCCAGCATTTT. It specifies CASSPGGANQPQHF. The J gene is TRBJ1-5, the V gene TRBV5-1; 7 nucleotides match TRBD1. Trimming took 4 bases from V and 4 from J; bases not matched to a gene: 5. Germline assignment: CDR1 SGHRS and CDR2 YFSETQ. The CDR3 is made up of 14 amino acids.

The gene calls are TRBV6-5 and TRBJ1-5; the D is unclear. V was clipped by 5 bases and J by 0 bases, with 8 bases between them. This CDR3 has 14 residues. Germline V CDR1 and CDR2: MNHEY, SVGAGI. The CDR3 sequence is CASSDPYSNQPQHF. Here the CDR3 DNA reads TGTGCCAGCAGTGACCCATATAGCAATCAGCCCCAGCATTTT.

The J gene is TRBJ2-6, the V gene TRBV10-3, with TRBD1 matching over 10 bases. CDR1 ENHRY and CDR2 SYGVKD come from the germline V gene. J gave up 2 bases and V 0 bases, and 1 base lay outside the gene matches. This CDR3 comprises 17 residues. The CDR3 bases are TGTGCCATCAGTGAGTCGGACAGGGGGGCTGGGGCCAACGTCCTGACTTTC. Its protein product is CAISESDRGAGANVLTF.

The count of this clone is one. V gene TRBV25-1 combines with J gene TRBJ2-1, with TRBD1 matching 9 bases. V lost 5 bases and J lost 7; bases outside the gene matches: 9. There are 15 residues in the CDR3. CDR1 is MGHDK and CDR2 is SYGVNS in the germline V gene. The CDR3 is CASSKPGQGANEQFF. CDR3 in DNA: TGTGCCAGCAGTAAACCGGGACAGGGTGCGAATGAGCAGTTCTTC.

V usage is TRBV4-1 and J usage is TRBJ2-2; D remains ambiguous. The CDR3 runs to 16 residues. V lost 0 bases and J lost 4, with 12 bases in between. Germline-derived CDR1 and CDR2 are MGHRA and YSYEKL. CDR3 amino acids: CASSQDLYSGTGELFF. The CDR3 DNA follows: TGCGCCAGCAGCCAAGATCTGTATTCGGGCACCGGGGAGCTGTTTTTT.

The CDR3 reads CASSPTSGGAGGTDTQYF. The CDR3 DNA reads TGTGCCAGCTCACCCACTAGCGGGGGGGCCGGGGGCACAGATACGCAGTATTTT. V is TRBV18 and J is TRBJ2-3; 13 bases line up with TRBD2. The junction had 7 bases not matched to a gene; V was cut back by 3 bases and J by 1 base. This CDR3 has 18 residues. Germline CDR1 KGHSH, CDR2 LQKENI.

CDR3 in DNA: TGTGCCAGCAGGGCCTCGGGTTACACCGGGGAGCTGTTTTTT. Amino acids: CASRASGYTGELFF. V and J are TRBV6-4 and TRBJ2-2; D gene ambiguous. The V gene's germline CDR1 is MRHNA and CDR2 SNTAGT. V dropped 6 bases and J dropped 3 bases, with 11 bases sitting between them. The CDR3 has 14 amino acids.

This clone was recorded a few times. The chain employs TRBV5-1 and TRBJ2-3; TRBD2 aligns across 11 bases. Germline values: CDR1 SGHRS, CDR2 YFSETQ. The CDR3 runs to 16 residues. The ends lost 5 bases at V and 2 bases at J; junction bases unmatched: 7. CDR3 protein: CASSPPTSGATDTQYF. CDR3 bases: TGCGCCAGCAGTCCGCCGACTAGCGGGGCCACAGATACGCAGTATTTT.

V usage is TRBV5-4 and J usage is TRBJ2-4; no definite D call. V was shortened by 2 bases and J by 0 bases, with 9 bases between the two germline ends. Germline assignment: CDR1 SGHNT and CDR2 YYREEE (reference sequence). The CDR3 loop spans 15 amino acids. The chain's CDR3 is CASSLHTLAKNIQYF. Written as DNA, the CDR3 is TGTGCCAGCAGCTTACACACACTAGCCAAAAACATTCAGTACTTC.

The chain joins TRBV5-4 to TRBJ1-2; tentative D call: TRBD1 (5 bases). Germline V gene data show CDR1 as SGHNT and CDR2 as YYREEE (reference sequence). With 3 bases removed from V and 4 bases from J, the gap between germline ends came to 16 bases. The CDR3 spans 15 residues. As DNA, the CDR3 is TGTGCCAGCAGCTGGTGGTCACCGGGGGGCTATGGCTACACCTTC. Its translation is CASSWWSPGGYGYTF.

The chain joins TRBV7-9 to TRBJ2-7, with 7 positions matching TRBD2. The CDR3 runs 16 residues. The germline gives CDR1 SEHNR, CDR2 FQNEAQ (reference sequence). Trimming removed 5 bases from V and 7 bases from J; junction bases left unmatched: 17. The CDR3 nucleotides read TGTGCCAGCAGCACTTCCCCTAGCGGAGGGGCACGGGAGCAGTACTTC. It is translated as CASSTSPSGGAREQYF.

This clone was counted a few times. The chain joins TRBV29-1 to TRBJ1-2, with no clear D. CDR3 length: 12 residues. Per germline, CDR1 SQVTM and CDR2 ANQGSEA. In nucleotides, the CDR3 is TGCACCATCACACGGCCTAACTATGGCTACACCTTC. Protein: CTITRPNYGYTF.

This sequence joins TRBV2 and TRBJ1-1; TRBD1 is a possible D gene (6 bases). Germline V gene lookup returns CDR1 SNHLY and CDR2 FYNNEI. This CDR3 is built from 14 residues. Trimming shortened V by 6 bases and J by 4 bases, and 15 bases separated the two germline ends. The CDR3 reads CASRYQGIGTEAFF. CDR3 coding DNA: TGTGCCAGCAGATATCAGGGGATTGGCACTGAAGCTTTCTTT.

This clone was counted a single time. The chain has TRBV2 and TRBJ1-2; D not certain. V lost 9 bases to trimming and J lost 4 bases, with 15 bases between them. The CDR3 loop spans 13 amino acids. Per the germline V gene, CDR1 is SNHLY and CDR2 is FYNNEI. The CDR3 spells CARSRDAIYGYTF. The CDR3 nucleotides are TGTGCCAGAAGCAGAGACGCGATCTATGGCTACACCTTC. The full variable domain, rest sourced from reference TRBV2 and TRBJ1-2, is EPEVTQTPSHQVTQMGQEVILRCVPISNHLYFYWYRQILGQKVEFLVSFYNNEISEKSEIFDDQFSVERPDGSNFTLKIRSTKLEDSAMYFCARSRDAIYGYTFGSGTRLTVV.

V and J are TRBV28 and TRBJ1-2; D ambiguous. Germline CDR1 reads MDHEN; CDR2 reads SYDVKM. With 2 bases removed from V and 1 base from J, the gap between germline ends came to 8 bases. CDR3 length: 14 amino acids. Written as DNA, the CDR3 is TGTGCCAGCAGTTTAGGATCTATTAACTATGGCTACACCTTC. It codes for CASSLGSINYGYTF.

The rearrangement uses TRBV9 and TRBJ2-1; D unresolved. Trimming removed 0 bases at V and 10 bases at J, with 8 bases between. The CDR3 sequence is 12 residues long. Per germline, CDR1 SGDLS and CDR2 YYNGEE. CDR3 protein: CASSVDVGEQFF. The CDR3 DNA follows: TGTGCCAGCAGCGTAGACGTCGGGGAGCAGTTCTTC.

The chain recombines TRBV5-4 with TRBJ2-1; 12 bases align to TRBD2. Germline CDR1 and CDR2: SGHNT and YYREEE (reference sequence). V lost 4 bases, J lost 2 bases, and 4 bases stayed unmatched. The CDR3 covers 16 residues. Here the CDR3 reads CASSAGTSGPYNEQFF. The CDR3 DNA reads TGTGCCAGCAGCGCCGGGACTAGCGGGCCCTACAATGAGCAGTTCTTC.

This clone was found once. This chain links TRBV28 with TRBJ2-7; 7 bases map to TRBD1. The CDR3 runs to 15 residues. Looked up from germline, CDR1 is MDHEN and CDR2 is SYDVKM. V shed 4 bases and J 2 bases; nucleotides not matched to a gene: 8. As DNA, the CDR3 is TGTGCCAGCAGTTCCTCCAGTACAGGGGCCTACGAGCAGTACTTC. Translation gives CASSSSSTGAYEQYF. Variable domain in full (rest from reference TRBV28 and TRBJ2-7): DVKVTQSSRYLVKRTGEKVFLECVQDMDHENMFWYRQDPGLGLRLIYFSYDVKMKEKGDIPEGYSVSREKKERFSLILESASTNQTSMYLCASSSSSTGAYEQYFGPGTRLTVT.

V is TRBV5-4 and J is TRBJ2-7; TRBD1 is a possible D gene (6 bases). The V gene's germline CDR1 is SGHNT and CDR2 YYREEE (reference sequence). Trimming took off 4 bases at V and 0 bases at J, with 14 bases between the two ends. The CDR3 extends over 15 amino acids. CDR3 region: CASSLDRLLSYEQYF. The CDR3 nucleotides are TGTGCCAGCAGCCTTGACAGGCTACTCTCCTACGAGCAGTACTTC. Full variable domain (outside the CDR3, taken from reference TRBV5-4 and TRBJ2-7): ETGVTQSPTHLIKTRGQQVTLRCSSQSGHNTVSWYQQALGQGPQFIFQYYREEENGRGNFPPRFSGLQFPNYSSELNVNALELDDSALYLCASSLDRLLSYEQYFGPGTRLTVT.

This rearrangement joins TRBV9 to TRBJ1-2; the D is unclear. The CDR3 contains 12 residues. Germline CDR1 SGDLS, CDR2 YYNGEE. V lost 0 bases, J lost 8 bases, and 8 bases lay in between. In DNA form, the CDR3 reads TGTGCCAGCAGCGTAGGGCCCCTGGGCTACACCTTC. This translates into CASSVGPLGYTF.

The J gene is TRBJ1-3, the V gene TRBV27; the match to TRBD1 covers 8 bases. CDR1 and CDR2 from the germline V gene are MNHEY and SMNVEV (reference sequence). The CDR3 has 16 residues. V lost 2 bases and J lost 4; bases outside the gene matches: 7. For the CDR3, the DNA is TGTGCCAGCAGTTTACAGGGGGCGACGCTAGGAAACACCATATATTTT. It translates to CASSLQGATLGNTIYF.

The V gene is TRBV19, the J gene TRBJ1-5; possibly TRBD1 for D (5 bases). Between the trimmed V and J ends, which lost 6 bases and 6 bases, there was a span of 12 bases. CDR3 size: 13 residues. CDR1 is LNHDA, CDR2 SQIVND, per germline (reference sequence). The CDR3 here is CASSRGAGQPQHF. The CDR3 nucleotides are TGTGCCAGTAGCCGGGGCGCGGGTCAGCCCCAGCATTTT.

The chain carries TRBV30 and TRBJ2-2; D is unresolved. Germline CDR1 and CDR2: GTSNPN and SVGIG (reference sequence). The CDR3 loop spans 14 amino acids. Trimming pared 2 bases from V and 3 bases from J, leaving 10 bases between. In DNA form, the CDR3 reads TGTGCCTGGAGTTTAGACATTTACACCGGGGAGCTGTTTTTT. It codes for CAWSLDIYTGELFF.

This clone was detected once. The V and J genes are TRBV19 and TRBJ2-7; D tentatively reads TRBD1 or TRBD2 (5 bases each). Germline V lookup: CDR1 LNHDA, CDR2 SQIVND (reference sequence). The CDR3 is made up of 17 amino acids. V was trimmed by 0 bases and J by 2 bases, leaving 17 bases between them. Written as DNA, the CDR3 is TGTGCCAGTAGTATAGACGTACTTGGGGGACCAACCTACGAGCAGTACTTC. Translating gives CASSIDVLGGPTYEQYF.

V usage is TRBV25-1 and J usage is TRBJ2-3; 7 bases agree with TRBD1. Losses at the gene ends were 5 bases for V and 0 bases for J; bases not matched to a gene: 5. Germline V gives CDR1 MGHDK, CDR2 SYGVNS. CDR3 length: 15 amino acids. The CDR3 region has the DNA TGTGCCAGCAGTCTGAGACAGGGTAGCACAGATACGCAGTATTTT. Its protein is CASSLRQGSTDTQYF.

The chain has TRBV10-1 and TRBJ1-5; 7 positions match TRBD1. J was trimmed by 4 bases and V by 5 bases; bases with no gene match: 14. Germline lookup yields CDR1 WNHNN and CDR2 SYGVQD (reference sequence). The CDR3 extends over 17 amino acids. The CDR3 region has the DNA TGCGCCAGCAGTCCCGACAGGGACGGGGTACCTAATCAGCCCCAGCATTTT. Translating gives CASSPDRDGVPNQPQHF.

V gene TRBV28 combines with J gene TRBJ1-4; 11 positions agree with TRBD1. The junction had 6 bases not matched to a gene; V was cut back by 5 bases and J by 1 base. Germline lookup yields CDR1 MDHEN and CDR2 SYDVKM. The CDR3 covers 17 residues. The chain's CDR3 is CASSTGQGAGTNEKLFF. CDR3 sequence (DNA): TGTGCCAGCAGTACTGGACAGGGGGCGGGAACTAATGAAAAACTGTTTTTT.